Listed below are T cell receptor beta chains from one sample, sequenced in a study of T-cell reconstitution after alpha-beta-depleted transplantation in children. TCRdb analysed the PCR reads with MiXCR anew, one entry per CDR3 protein. Of around 480,000 distinct CDR3 sequences in the sample, approximately 32% were seen once. Here the sequenced sample was PBMCs from the stem cell graft donor, taken from the stem cell graft. Every receptor here comes from a human donor who donated a stem cell graft to a child with aplastic anemia. Both conserved end residues are part of each CDR3. The order of the fields is V gene, clone size, J gene, D gene, CDR3 DNA, CDR3 protein. A D gene is named only where the DNA matches it firmly. The size field is filled for only some rows; it gives once, few, many or a size class.

TRBV18	.	TRBJ2-2	TRBD1	TGTGCCAGCTCAACCGGGACAGAGTACACCGGGGAGCTGTTTTTT	CASSTGTEYTGELFF
TRBV27	.	TRBJ1-2	.	TGTGCCAGCAGCGCCGGAGGCGGAGGGAACTATGGCTACACCTTC	CASSAGGGGNYGYTF
TRBV28	few	TRBJ2-5	.	TGTGCCAGCAGTGTTTTGGGTTTCCGACAAGAGACCCAGTACTTC	CASSVLGFRQETQYF
TRBV6-1	.	TRBJ2-5	TRBD2	TGTGCCAGCAGAAAGACTAGCGGATTTGGGGAGACCCAGTACTTC	CASRKTSGFGETQYF
TRBV29-1	.	TRBJ2-2	TRBD2	TGCAGCGTTGCCCTCCTACTAGCGCCGACCGGGGAGCTGTTTTTT	CSVALLLAPTGELFF
TRBV7-9	few	TRBJ2-5	.	TGTGCCAGCAGCTCAACGGGGTCCTCGGGGGAGACCCAGTACTTC	CASSSTGSSGETQYF
TRBV20-1	few	TRBJ1-3	.	TGCAGTGCTAGGCGTGAGGCTGGAAACACCATATATTTT	CSARREAGNTIYF
TRBV18	.	TRBJ2-5	.	TGTGCCAGCTCACCACCGACGGTCAAAGAGACCCAGTACTTC	CASSPPTVKETQYF
TRBV4-3	few	TRBJ1-1	TRBD1	TGCGCCAGCAGCCAAGCCCCAGGGGGTACTGAAGCTTTCTTT	CASSQAPGGTEAFF
TRBV12-3/TRBV12-4	.	TRBJ2-1	TRBD1	TGTGCCAGCAGTCTAACCTTGACAGGGGGCGATGAGCAGTTCTTC	CASSLTLTGGDEQFF
TRBV7-2	few	TRBJ2-5	.	TGTGCCAGCAGCCCAAGGTTTGGTGGGTTGGAAGAGACCCAGTACTTC	CASSPRFGGLEETQYF
TRBV12-3/TRBV12-4	few	TRBJ1-6	.	TGTGCCAGCAGTTCGACAGGATATAATTCACCCCTCCACTTT	CASSSTGYNSPLHF
TRBV28	few	TRBJ2-7	TRBD2	TGTGCCAGCAGTTTATACAGCGGGGGCACCTACGAGCAGTACTTC	CASSLYSGGTYEQYF
TRBV6-1	few	TRBJ1-5	TRBD1	TGTGCCAGCAGTGGAGGGACAGTGAATCAGCCCCAGCATTTT	CASSGGTVNQPQHF
TRBV7-2	.	TRBJ2-5	.	TGTGCCAGCAGCCAGCAGAGGAGGGAGACCCAGTACTTC	CASSQQRRETQYF
TRBV7-9	few	TRBJ2-5	.	TGTGCCAGCAGCTTCGGACAATGGGAGACCCAGTACTTC	CASSFGQWETQYF
TRBV27	.	TRBJ1-1	.	TGTGCCAGCAGTTGGGCGACGAACACTGAAGCTTTCTTT	CASSWATNTEAFF
TRBV6-1	.	TRBJ2-3	.	TGTGCCAGCAGCGCTAGGTTTGACACAGATACGCAGTATTTT	CASSARFDTDTQYF
TRBV18	.	TRBJ2-1	.	TGTGCCAGCTCACCACCATCAGCGGGTCTTTACAATGAGCAGTTCTTC	CASSPPSAGLYNEQFF
TRBV20-1	few	TRBJ1-5	.	TGCAGTGCTAGAGCTCGTGGTCAGCCCCAGCATTTT	CSARARGQPQHF
TRBV4-2	.	TRBJ2-3	TRBD2	TGTGCCAGCAGGTCCGGGACTAGCGGGAGCACAGATACGCAGTATTTT	CASRSGTSGSTDTQYF
TRBV7-2	few	TRBJ1-2	.	TGTGCCAGCAGCTTAGGTATAGGGTATGGCTACACCTTC	CASSLGIGYGYTF
TRBV7-9	few	TRBJ1-4	.	TGTGCCAGCAGCCGATCCGCAACTAATGAAAAACTGTTTTTT	CASSRSATNEKLFF
TRBV5-1	.	TRBJ2-3	TRBD2	TGCGCCAGCAGCCTCACCCTGACTAGCGCTAGCACAGATACGCAGTATTTT	CASSLTLTSASTDTQYF
TRBV7-3	.	TRBJ2-6	.	TGTGCCAGCAGCTTAACTAGGGGCTCTGGGGCCAACGTCCTGACTTTC	CASSLTRGSGANVLTF
TRBV19	once	TRBJ2-7	.	TGTGCCAGTAGTAGGGGGACGGAATCCTACGAGCAGTACTTC	CASSRGTESYEQYF
TRBV7-2	.	TRBJ2-5	TRBD2	TGTGCCAGCAGCTCCCGGACTAGCGGGGCCGCCCAGTACTTC	CASSSRTSGAAQYF
TRBV29-1	few	TRBJ1-2	.	TGCAGCGCCCGTAATCTCGACTATGGCTACACCTTC	CSARNLDYGYTF
TRBV30	few	TRBJ2-7	TRBD1	TGTGCCTGGAGTGTTCACAGGGGGGTGAACGAGCAGTACTTC	CAWSVHRGVNEQYF
TRBV20-1	.	TRBJ2-7	TRBD2	TGCAGTGCTAGAAGGGCGGGACTAGCGGGTGTATCCTACGAGCAGTACTTC	CSARRAGLAGVSYEQYF
TRBV6-2/TRBV6-3	few	TRBJ1-4	TRBD1	TGTGCCAGCAGTATCCGGGACAGCTCTTCCATGTTTTTT	CASSIRDSSSMFF
TRBV7-2	few	TRBJ2-1	TRBD2	TGTGCCAGCAGCTTAAGGTTCGGGACTAGGCTCAATGAGCAGTTCTTC	CASSLRFGTRLNEQFF
TRBV12-3/TRBV12-4	.	TRBJ2-1	TRBD1	TGTGCCAGCAGCGGACAGGGAGTTGACAACTCCTACAATGAGCAGTTCTTC	CASSGQGVDNSYNEQFF
TRBV11-2	.	TRBJ2-2	TRBD2	TGTGCCAGCAGCTTAGGCCCTAGCGGGTTCTCGAACACCGGGGAGCTGTTTTTT	CASSLGPSGFSNTGELFF
TRBV7-9	.	TRBJ2-7	.	TGTGCCAGCAGCTTAGCCCGGCACAGAACTCCCTACGAGCAGTACTTC	CASSLARHRTPYEQYF
TRBV7-2	.	TRBJ2-2	.	TGTGCCAGCAGCGTCCTCACCGGGGAGCTGTTTTTT	CASSVLTGELFF
TRBV4-3	few	TRBJ2-7	.	TGCGCCAGCAGCCAGGGACACCCGAGCTCCTACGAGCAGTACTTC	CASSQGHPSSYEQYF
TRBV29-1	.	TRBJ2-3	.	TGCAGCGTCAACACGGGCATTTCACGGGGAGCGGATACGCAGTATTTT	CSVNTGISRGADTQYF
TRBV20-1	few	TRBJ2-3	.	TGCAGTGCCCGAGGGTCTAAAGTGGATACGCAGTATTTT	CSARGSKVDTQYF
TRBV12-3/TRBV12-4	many	TRBJ1-5	.	TGTGCCAGCAGTTCTGCGGGGGGGCAGCCCCAGCATTTT	CASSSAGGQPQHF
TRBV6-2/TRBV6-3	few	TRBJ1-5	.	TGTGCCACTGGCCGACAGGTAGAATCTCAGCCCCAGCATTTT	CATGRQVESQPQHF
TRBV7-6	.	TRBJ2-7	.	TGTGCCAGCAGCGGAGGGGGCGAATACGAGCAGTACTTC	CASSGGGEYEQYF
TRBV3-1	.	TRBJ1-5	TRBD1	TGTGCCAGCAGCCCCAGACAGGGGGGGAGTCAGCCCCAGCATTTT	CASSPRQGGSQPQHF
TRBV20-1	.	TRBJ2-3	TRBD2	TGCAGTGCTAGACCTGCGGGGGGGGGCCCTACGCAGTATTTT	CSARPAGGGPTQYF
TRBV5-1	.	TRBJ2-1	TRBD2	TGCGCCAGCGCCGGTGCCCGGACTAGCTACTACAATGAGCAGTTCTTC	CASAGARTSYYNEQFF
TRBV10-3	few	TRBJ2-3	.	TGTGCCATCAGTTCTACAGATACGCAGTATTTT	CAISSTDTQYF
TRBV5-6	.	TRBJ2-6	.	TGTGCCAGCAGGGGGACTTGGCTATCTGGGGCCAACGTCCTGACTTTC	CASRGTWLSGANVLTF
TRBV27	few	TRBJ2-3	TRBD2	TGTGCCAGCAGTTTAAGGGGACCGGGGGGACGGTTCACAGATACGCAGTATTTT	CASSLRGPGGRFTDTQYF
TRBV20-1	.	TRBJ2-7	.	TGCAGTGCTAGAAGTAGGCATTCCTACGAGCAGTACTTC	CSARSRHSYEQYF
TRBV12-3/TRBV12-4	.	TRBJ2-5	TRBD1	TGTGCCAGCAGTCCAAACCGACAGGGATTGGAGACCCAGTACTTC	CASSPNRQGLETQYF
TRBV6-1	.	TRBJ2-1	.	TGTGCCAGCAGTGTATTTAGTGGAGGCCGCAATGAGCAGTTCTTC	CASSVFSGGRNEQFF
TRBV7-2	few	TRBJ1-5	.	TGTGCCAGCAGCCCCGTGGGGACACAAGATCAGCCCCAGCATTTT	CASSPVGTQDQPQHF
TRBV3-1	few	TRBJ2-3	TRBD2	TGTGCCAGCAGCCAAGCCGCTAGCGGACGCACAGATACGCAGTATTTT	CASSQAASGRTDTQYF
TRBV20-1	.	TRBJ2-3	.	TGCAGTGCTAGAGAAAACTTTTTTTTCACAGATACGCAGTATTTT	CSARENFFFTDTQYF